The 7 T cell receptor beta chains given below trace back to one sample, sequenced in a study of tumor and adjacent non-tumor tissue in lung cancer. Three rounds of nested PCR, following a modified ARM-PCR protocol, produced the TCRbeta library. TCRdb re-called the multiplex PCR reads with MiXCR, one entry per CDR3 protein. Seen here are about 75,000 distinct CDR3 sequences, under 80% observed once, and the top ten hold over 9.5%. This sample's RNA came from whole unsorted tissue. Sequencing was carried out using lung tumor tissue. The receptor set was obtained from a woman in her forties or fifties with non-small cell lung cancer.

As regards this clonotype: This CDR3 fails to terminate in the conserved phenylalanine or tryptophan, so it likely reflects a read error. The chain recombines TRBV6-1 with TRBJ2-3; 8 bases agree with TRBD2. Germline-derived CDR1 and CDR2 are MNHNS and SASEGT. This CDR3 has 20 residues. The ends lost 2 bases at V and 0 bases at J; junction bases unmatched: 16. CDR3 sequence: CASSEIPWESGRPSTDTQYI. The CDR3 DNA reads TGTGCCAGCAGTGAAATTCCATGGGAGAGCGGGAGACCAAGCACAGATACGCAGTATATT.

V and J are TRBV4-1 and TRBJ1-1, with D uncertain. Germline assignment: CDR1 MGHRA and CDR2 YSYEKL. Trimming removed 2 bases from V and 3 bases from J, with 10 bases in between. This CDR3 has 14 amino acids. CDR3 sequence: CASSQSGYDTEAFF. CDR3 nucleotide sequence: TGCGCCAGCAGCCAATCGGGGTACGACACTGAAGCTTTCTTT.

This clonotype came up once. The junction departs from germline at one end; a sequencing error may be responsible. The chain joins TRBV11-2 to TRBJ2-1; 8 nucleotides align to TRBD1. CDR1 and CDR2 from the germline V gene are SGHAT and FQNNGV. The CDR3 has 14 amino acids. For the CDR3, the DNA is TGTGCCAGCAGCCGGACAGGGATCGACAACGAGCAGTTCTTC. Amino acid sequence: CASSRTGIDNEQFF.

This clonotype was seen just once. A read error may produce the germline difference seen at one junction end. This rearrangement joins TRBV4-2 to TRBJ1-5; D not certain. Germline-derived CDR1 and CDR2 are LGHNA and YNFKEQ. This CDR3 is 15 amino acids long. CDR3 nucleotide sequence: TGTACCAACAGCCAAGACCTCACTAGCAATCAGCCACAGCATTTT. As protein: CTNSQDLTSNQPQHF.

Points on this clonotype: An end of the junction does not agree with germline; a read error may underlie this. The V gene is TRBV5-6, the J gene TRBJ1-6, with unresolved D. The V gene's germline CDR1 is SGHDT and CDR2 YYEEEE. The length of the CDR3 is 13 residues. For the CDR3, the DNA is TGTGCCAGCAGCTCACTGGTGGATTCACCCTTCCACTTT. Amino acids: CASSSLVDSPFHF.

This clonotype is a singleton in its sample. A clone one base away is much larger, so this may be a read error. The rearrangement links TRBV30 to TRBJ2-3; D is perhaps TRBD1 or TRBD2 (5 bases each). The V end lost 4 bases, the J end lost 10 bases, and 18 bases lay between the germline ends. CDR3 size: 13 residues. Germline V gives CDR1 GTSNPN, CDR2 SVGIG (reference sequence). CDR3 region: CAWTGRSEGPQYF. CDR3 nucleotide sequence: TGTGCCTGGACGGGCAGGTCAGAGGGACCGCAGTATTTT.

As for this clonotype: An end of the junction does not agree with germline; a read error may underlie this. V gene TRBV11-2 combines with J gene TRBJ2-1, with D tentatively TRBD1 or TRBD2 (6 bases each). This CDR3 has 13 amino acids. Germline V gene sequence: CDR1 SGHAT, CDR2 FQNNGV. The CDR3 region is CAGSLEGHGEQFF. The CDR3 nucleotides read TGTGCCGGCAGTTTGGAGGGACATGGTGAGCAGTTCTTC.